This T cell receptor beta chain was observed in a study of cytomegalovirus exposure and HLA in healthy donors. Study-wide points: Published work reported that the classifier diagnosed cytomegalovirus status with high specificity and sensitivity.

Primers: 60 Vbeta forward and 13 Jbeta reverse. Sequencing was performed with immunoSEQ multiplex PCR; in TCRdb, only in-frame clones are kept and a portion is missing. The sample carries about 200,000 clones, 60% to 80% recorded once. About this clone itself: Its antigen is undetermined.

The CDR3 contains 14 residues. From germline, CDR1 is MGHRA and CDR2 YSYEKL. Trimming removed 0 bases from V and 3 bases from J, with 9 bases in between. Material for sequencing was PBMCs. The source is a woman in her twenties or thirties in good health and CMV-seronegative. The rearrangement uses TRBV4-1 and TRBJ2-7, with D possibly TRBD2 on 5 matching bases. CDR3 DNA sequence: TGCGCCAGCAGCCAAGATGTCGGAGGCTACGAGCAGTACTTC. Residues: CASSQDVGGYEQYF.